This T cell receptor (beta chain) was retrieved from a study of cytomegalovirus exposure and HLA in healthy donors. Study-wide context: Unique TCR beta sequences numbering 120 million or so came from 150 million to 200 million T cells in an earlier analysis. Points from the study as a whole: Accurate predictions that matched the HLA-A and HLA-B alleles of most subjects were reportedly made from TCR beta sequences. The authors excluded some V segments, including TRBV6-2 and TRBV6-3, as indistinguishable.

The PCR ran on 60 Vbeta and 13 Jbeta primers. Using immunoSEQ multiplex PCR, the repertoire was profiled, and TCRdb retains in-frame clones only, with some absent. The sample holds 150,000 to 200,000 clones, around 78% seen once. For this clone: Antigen unknown.

J lost 6 bases, V lost 2 bases, and 7 bases had no gene match. The CDR3 runs 15 residues. Germline CDR1 MNHNS, CDR2 SASEGT. This receptor was identified in a woman aged 40 to 50 in good health and CMV-seronegative. The chain recombines TRBV6-1 with TRBJ1-5; TRBD1 matches at 7 bases. Sequenced: PBMCs. The CDR3 DNA is TGTGCCAGCAGTGAAACAGGGGCGGCCGGTCAGCCCCAGCATTTT. It specifies CASSETGAAGQPQHF.